This TCR beta chain appears in the sequencing data of a study of graft-versus-host responses after intestinal transplantation. Germline-derived CDR1 and CDR2 are SNHLY and FYNNEI. V lost 3 bases and J lost 5, with 8 bases in between. The CDR3 totals 12 residues. Broader study findings: Researchers found GvH clones in recipient marrow, and some showed up first in ileum or blood.

In regard to this clone: Its antigen is as yet unknown.

Profiling relied on immunoSEQ multiplex PCR, and the TCRdb table lists in-frame clones only, not all of them. The data show some 110,000 clones, with around 94% seen just once and 0.9% to 1.5% held by the top ten. The source was unstimulated CD8+ T cells sorted from spleen or lymph node cells, collected before transplant. This receptor was taken from a human donor who was the organ donor for an intestinal transplant. The chain combines TRBV2 with TRBJ2-7; D remains unclear. CDR3 in DNA: TGTGCCAGCAGTGAGGGTGGGAACGAGCAGTACTTC. This gives the protein CASSEGGNEQYF.